Reported below is one T cell receptor beta chain. The target antigen is unknown. One junction end disagrees with the germline gene, perhaps due to a read error. The data originate from a study of PD-1 blockade in classical Hodgkin lymphoma. Points from the study as a whole: While CD8+ TCR diversity did not rise significantly by C4D1, CD4+ TCR diversity did. When set against healthy donors, newly diagnosed patients were reported to show lower baseline TCR diversity. Complete responders had baseline diversity similar to newly diagnosed patients.

Autologous stem cell transplantation was followed by relapse in every patient, and brentuximab vedotin exposure varied. Measured with immunoSEQ multiplex PCR; TCRdb has only the in-frame clones, and not every one. The repertoire has 25,000 to 35,000 clones, 70% to 75% of them found once; the top ten carry over 2.5%. The CDR3 has 13 amino acids. Germline values: CDR1 MNHEY, CDR2 SVGAGI. This chain uses TRBV6-5 with TRBJ1-1; 8 positions agree with TRBD1. This clonotype was sampled from a human donor with classical Hodgkin lymphoma. Source: peripheral blood mononuclear cells (PBMCs), taken before the second cycle of nivolumab. DNA of the CDR3: TGTGCCAGCAGACAGGACAGGGACACTGAAGTTTTCTTT. Residues: CASRQDRDTEVFF.